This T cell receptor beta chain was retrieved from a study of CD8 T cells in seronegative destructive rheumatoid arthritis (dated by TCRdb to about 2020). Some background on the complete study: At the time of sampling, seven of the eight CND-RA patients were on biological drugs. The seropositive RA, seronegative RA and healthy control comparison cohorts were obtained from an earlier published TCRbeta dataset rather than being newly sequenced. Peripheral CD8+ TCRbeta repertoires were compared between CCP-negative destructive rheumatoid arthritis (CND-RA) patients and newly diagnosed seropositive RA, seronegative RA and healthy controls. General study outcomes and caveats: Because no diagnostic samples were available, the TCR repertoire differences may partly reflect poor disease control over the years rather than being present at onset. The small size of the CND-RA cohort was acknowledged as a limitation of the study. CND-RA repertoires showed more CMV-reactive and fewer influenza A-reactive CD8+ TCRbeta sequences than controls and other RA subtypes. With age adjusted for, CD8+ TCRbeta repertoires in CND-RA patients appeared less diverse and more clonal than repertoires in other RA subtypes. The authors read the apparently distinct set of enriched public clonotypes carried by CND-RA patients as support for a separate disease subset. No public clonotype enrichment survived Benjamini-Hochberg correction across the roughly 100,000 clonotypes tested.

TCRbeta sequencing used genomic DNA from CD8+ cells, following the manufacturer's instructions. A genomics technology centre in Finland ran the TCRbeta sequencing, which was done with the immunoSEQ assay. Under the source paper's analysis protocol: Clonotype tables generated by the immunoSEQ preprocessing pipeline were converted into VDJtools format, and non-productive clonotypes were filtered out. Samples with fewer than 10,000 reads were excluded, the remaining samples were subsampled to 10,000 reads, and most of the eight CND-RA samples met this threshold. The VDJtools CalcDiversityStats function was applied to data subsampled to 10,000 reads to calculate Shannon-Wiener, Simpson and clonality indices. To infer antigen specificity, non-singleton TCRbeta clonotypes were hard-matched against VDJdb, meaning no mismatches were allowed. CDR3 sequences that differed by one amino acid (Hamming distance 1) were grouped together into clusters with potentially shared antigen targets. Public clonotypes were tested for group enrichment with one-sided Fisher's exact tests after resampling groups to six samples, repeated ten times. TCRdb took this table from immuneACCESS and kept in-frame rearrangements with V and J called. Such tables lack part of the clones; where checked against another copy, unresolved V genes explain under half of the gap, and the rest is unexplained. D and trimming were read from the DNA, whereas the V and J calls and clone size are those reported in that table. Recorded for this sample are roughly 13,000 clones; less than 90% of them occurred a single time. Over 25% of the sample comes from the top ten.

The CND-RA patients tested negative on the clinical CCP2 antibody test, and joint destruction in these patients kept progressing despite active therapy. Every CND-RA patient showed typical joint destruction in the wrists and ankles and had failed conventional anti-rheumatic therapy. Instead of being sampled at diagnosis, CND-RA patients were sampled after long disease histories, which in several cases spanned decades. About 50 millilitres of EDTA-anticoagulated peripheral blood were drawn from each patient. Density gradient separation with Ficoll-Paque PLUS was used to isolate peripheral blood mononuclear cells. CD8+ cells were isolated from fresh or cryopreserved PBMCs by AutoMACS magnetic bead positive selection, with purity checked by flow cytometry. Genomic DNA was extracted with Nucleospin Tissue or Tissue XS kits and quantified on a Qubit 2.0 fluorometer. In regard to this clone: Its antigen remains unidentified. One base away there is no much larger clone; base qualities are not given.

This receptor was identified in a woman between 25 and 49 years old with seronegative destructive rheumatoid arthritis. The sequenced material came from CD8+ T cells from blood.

The nucleotide sequence is TGTGCCAGTTCCGGGACAGGGGGCCTTAGCAATCAGCCCCAGCATTTT. Protein translation: CASSGTGGLSNQPQHF. The rearrangement joined TRBV19 to TRBJ1-5, and 12 junction bases match TRBD1. The CDR3 goes from the cysteine to the phenylalanine over 16 residues. The read is trimmed to its CDR3 DNA, 48 bases read in frame from base 1. CDR1 and CDR2, per the germline V gene (reference sequence), are LNHDA and SQIVND. V is cut back by 8 bases and J by 0 bases, with 5 bases in the junction unmatched. The CDR3 plus the reference TRBV19 and TRBJ1-5 genes for the other parts give the full variable domain: DGGITQSPKYLFRKEGQNVTLSCEQNLNHDAMYWYRQDPGQGLRLIYYSQIVNDFQKGDIAEGYSVSREKKESFPLTVTSAQKNPTAFYLCASSGTGGLSNQPQHFGDGTRLSIL.